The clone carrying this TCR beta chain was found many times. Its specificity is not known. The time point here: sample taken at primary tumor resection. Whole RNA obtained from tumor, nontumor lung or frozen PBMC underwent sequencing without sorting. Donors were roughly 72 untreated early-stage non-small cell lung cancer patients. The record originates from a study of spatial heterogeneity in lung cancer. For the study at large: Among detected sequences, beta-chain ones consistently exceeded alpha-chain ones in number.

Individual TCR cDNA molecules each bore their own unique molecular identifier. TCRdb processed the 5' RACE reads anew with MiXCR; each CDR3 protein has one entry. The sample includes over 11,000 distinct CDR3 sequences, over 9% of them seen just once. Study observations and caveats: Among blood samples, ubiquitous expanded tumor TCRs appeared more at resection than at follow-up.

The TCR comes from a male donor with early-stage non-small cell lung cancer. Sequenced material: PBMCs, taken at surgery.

The CDR3 spells CSARVAGGFSYNEQFF. CDR3 DNA: TGCAGTGCTAGGGTAGCGGGGGGGTTCTCCTACAATGAGCAGTTCTTC. This chain joins TRBV20-1 and TRBJ2-1; 11 positions agree with TRBD2. In germline, CDR1 is DFQATT, CDR2 SNEGSKA (reference sequence). The CDR3 totals 16 residues. V was pared by 3 bases and J by 0 bases, with 4 bases of the junction left unmatched.